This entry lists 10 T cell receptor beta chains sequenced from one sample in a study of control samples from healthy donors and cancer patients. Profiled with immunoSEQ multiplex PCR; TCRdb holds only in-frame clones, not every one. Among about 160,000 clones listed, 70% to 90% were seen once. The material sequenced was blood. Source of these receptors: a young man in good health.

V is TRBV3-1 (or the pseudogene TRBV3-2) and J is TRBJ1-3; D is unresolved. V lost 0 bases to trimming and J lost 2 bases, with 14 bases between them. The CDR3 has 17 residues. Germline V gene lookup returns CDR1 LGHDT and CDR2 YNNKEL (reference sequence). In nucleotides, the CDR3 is TGTGCCAGCAGCCAAGATCCTGAAGGCTGGGCTGGAAACACCATATATTTT. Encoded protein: CASSQDPEGWAGNTIYF.

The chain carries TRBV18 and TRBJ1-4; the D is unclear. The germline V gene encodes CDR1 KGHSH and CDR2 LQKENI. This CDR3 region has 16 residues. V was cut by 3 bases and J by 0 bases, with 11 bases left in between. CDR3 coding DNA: TGTGCCAGCTCACCGGCCACCGCTGCAACTAATGAAAAACTGTTTTTT. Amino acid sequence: CASSPATAATNEKLFF.

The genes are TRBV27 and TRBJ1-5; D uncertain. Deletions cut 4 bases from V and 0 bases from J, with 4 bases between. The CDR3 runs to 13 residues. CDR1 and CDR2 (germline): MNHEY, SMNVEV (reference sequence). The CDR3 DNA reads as TGTGCCAGCAGTTCCTATAGCAATCAGCCCCAGCATTTT. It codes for CASSSYSNQPQHF.

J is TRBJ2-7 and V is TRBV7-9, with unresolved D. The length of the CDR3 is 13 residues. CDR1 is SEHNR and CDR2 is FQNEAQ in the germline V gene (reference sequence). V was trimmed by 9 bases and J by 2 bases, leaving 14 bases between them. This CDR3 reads CASTPGPTYEQYF. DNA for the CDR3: TGTGCCAGTACACCCGGACCCACCTACGAGCAGTACTTC.

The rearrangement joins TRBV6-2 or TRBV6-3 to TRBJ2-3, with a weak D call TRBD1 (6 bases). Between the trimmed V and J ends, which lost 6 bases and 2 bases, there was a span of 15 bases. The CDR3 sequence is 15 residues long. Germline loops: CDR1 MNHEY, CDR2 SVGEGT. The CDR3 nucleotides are TGTGCCAGCAGCTCGGGACAAAGGATCACAGATACGCAGTATTTT. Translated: CASSSGQRITDTQYF.

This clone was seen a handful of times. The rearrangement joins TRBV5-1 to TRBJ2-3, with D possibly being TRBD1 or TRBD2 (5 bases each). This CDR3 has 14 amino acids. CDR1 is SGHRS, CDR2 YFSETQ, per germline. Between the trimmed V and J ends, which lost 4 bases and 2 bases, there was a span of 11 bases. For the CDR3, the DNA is TGCGCCAGCAGCCTAGGGACCGCCACAGATACGCAGTATTTT. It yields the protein CASSLGTATDTQYF.

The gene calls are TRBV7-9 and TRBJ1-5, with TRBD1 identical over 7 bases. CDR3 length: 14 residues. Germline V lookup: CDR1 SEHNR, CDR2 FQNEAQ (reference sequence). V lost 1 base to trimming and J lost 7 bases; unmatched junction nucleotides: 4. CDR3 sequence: CASSLVGGGQPQHF. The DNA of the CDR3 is TGTGCCAGCAGCTTAGTAGGGGGCGGGCAGCCCCAGCATTTT.

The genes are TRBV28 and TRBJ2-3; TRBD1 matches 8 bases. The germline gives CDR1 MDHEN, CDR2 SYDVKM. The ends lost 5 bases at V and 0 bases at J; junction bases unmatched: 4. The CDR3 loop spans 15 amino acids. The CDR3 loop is CASSPGQASTDTQYF. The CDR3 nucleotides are TGTGCCAGCAGTCCGGGACAGGCAAGCACAGATACGCAGTATTTT.

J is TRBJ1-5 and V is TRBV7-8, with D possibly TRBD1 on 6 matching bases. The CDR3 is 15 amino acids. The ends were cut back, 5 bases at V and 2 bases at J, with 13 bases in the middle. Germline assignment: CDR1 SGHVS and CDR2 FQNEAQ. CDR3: CASSPTEGGNQPQHF. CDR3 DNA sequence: TGTGCCAGCAGCCCAACAGAGGGGGGCAATCAGCCCCAGCATTTT. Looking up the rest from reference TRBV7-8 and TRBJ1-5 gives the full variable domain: GAGVSQSPRYKVAKRGQDVALRCDPISGHVSLFWYQQALGQGPEFLTYFQNEAQLDKSGLPSDRFFAERPEGSVSTLKIQRTQQEDSAVYLCASSPTEGGNQPQHFGDGTRLSIL.

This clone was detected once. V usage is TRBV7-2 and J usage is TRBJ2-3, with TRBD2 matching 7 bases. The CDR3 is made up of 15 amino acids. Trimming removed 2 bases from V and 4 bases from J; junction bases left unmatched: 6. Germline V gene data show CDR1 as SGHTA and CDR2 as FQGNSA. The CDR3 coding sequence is TGTGCCAGCAGCTTAAAGGCGGGAGCCCCAGATACGCAGTATTTT. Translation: CASSLKAGAPDTQYF.